Listed below are T cell receptor beta chains from one sample, sequenced in a study of blood T cells in healthy people across ages. TCRdb re-analysed the 5' RACE reads in MiXCR, keeping a single row per CDR3 protein. The sample lists 250,000 to 300,000 distinct CDR3 sequences, 25% to 30% occurring once. Source material: blood. The receptors here all came from a woman in her 70s in good health. CDR3s include the opening cysteine and the closing phenylalanine or tryptophan. D genes are given only for firm matches. Clone size appears in some rows only: once, few, many, or a class for an expanded clone.

TRBV29-1	TRBJ2-5	-	-	TGCAGCGTGGATACAGGGATCGAGGAGACCCAGAACTTC	CSVDTGIEETQNF
TRBV11-3	TRBJ2-1	-	TRBD2	TGTGCCAGCAGCTCCAGTTCCCTTAGCGGGAGCTCCTACAATGAGCAGTTCTTC	CASSSSSLSGSSYNEQFF
TRBV5-1	TRBJ2-5	-	-	TGCGCCAGCAGCTTCGCTGAGACCCAGTACTTC	CASSFAETQYF
TRBV6-1	TRBJ2-2	-	-	TGTGCCAGCAGCAGGGGATCGAACACCGGGGAGCTGTTTTTT	CASSRGSNTGELFF
TRBV28	TRBJ1-5	-	TRBD1	TGTGCCAGCAGGCTAAAACCGGGACAGCTTCAGCCCCAGCATTTT	CASRLKPGQLQPQHF
TRBV12-3/TRBV12-4	TRBJ2-1	many	-	TGTGCCAGCAGTTCATTACGTAATGAGCAGTTCTTC	CASSSLRNEQFF
TRBV4-3	TRBJ1-2	-	TRBD1	TGCGCCAGCAGCCAAGAGGGGACAGGCCTCTATGGCTACACCTTC	CASSQEGTGLYGYTF
TRBV27	TRBJ1-6	-	-	TGTGCCAACAGTGTTGAGGCAAATTCACCCCTCCACTTT	CANSVEANSPLHF
TRBV12-3/TRBV12-4	TRBJ1-2	-	-	TGTGCCAGCAGTCGACTGTCTCCTCCTTATGGCTACACCTTC	CASSRLSPPYGYTF
TRBV4-3	TRBJ1-2	-	-	TGCGCCAGCCAAGATCCCGGCGGCCAGTCAGGCTACACCTTC	CASQDPGGQSGYTF
TRBV28	TRBJ2-1	few	-	TGTGCCAGCAGCCAAAAGGCCTTCAATGAGCAGTTCTTC	CASSQKAFNEQFF
TRBV20-1	TRBJ1-6	-	-	TGCAGTGCTAGAGATCCCACGGCATTAAGGGCTTATTCACCCCTCCACTTT	CSARDPTALRAYSPLHF
TRBV7-2	TRBJ2-3	-	-	TGTGCCAGCAGCTCGTCCCCCACGACAGATACGCAGTATTTT	CASSSSPTTDTQYF
TRBV29-1	TRBJ2-3	-	-	TGCAGCGTAGGGGACCACACAGATACGCAGTATTTT	CSVGDHTDTQYF
TRBV29-1	TRBJ2-7	many	TRBD2	TGCAGCGTTAGGGGACTAGCGGGAGAGGCCGAGCAGTACTTC	CSVRGLAGEAEQYF
TRBV7-9	TRBJ1-4	few	-	TGTGCCAGCAGCTTTCCGGGGGAAAAACTGCTTTTT	CASSFPGEKLLF
TRBV27	TRBJ2-2	few	-	TGTGCCAGCAGTCGTTTAGGGAGCGGCACCGGGGAGCTGTTTTTT	CASSRLGSGTGELFF
TRBV4-1	TRBJ1-4	-	TRBD1	TGCGCCAGCAGCCCGGGACAGGTCGGTGAAAAACTGTTTTTT	CASSPGQVGEKLFF
TRBV19	TRBJ2-7	-	TRBD1	TGTGCCACGGGACAGACCTCCTACGAGCAGTACTTC	CATGQTSYEQYF
TRBV20-1	TRBJ1-2	-	-	TGCAGTCCCAGGGCAGGGACGATTAACTACACCTTC	CSPRAGTINYTF
TRBV6-2/TRBV6-3	TRBJ1-1	few	-	TGTGCCAGCACCGTTGGAACGGAGGGGGAAGCTTTCTTT	CASTVGTEGEAFF
TRBV4-2	TRBJ2-6	few	-	TGTGCCAGCAGACCAGAGCCATCCTCTGGGGCCAACGTCCTGACTTTC	CASRPEPSSGANVLTF
TRBV4-1	TRBJ2-2	-	-	TGCGCCAGCAGCCAAGGCAGGGGAAGGAACACCGGGGAGCTGTTTTTT	CASSQGRGRNTGELFF
TRBV7-2	TRBJ1-4	few	-	TGTGCCAGCAGCCCCTTTATCCGGATCGGGGATGAAAAACTGTTTTTT	CASSPFIRIGDEKLFF
TRBV7-2	TRBJ2-7	-	-	TGTGCCAGCAGCTTAGCGCTAACGGAGCAGTGCTTC	CASSLALTEQCF
TRBV6-2/TRBV6-3	TRBJ2-5	few	TRBD2	TGTGCCAGCAGTTCAAATATAGCGGGAGTAGGAGAGACCCAGTACTTC	CASSSNIAGVGETQYF
TRBV29-1	TRBJ1-2	few	-	TGCAGCGTCGGGACAACGAACTATGGCTACACCTTC	CSVGTTNYGYTF
TRBV10-3	TRBJ1-2	-	TRBD1	TGTGCCATCAGTGCACAGGGGGCCGCTAACTATGGCTACACCTTC	CAISAQGAANYGYTF
TRBV20-1	TRBJ2-2	-	-	TGCAGTGCTAGCTCGTGGGGGAACACCGGGGAGCTGTTTTTT	CSASSWGNTGELFF
TRBV6-1	TRBJ2-4	-	TRBD1	TGTGCCAGCAGAAGAACACCGGGACAGGGAGGGAACATTCAGTACTTC	CASRRTPGQGGNIQYF
TRBV7-9	TRBJ2-4	few	-	TGTGCCAGCAGCGGAATAGGGCAGGGAAACATTCAGTACTTC	CASSGIGQGNIQYF
TRBV7-2	TRBJ1-2	-	-	TGTGCCAGCAGCCAGAGTATCTATGGCTACACCTTC	CASSQSIYGYTF
TRBV2	TRBJ2-3	few	-	TGTGCCAGCCGGAAGGTTGTAGATACGCAGTATTTT	CASRKVVDTQYF
TRBV20-1	TRBJ2-7	-	-	TGCAGTGCTAGGGAGGGCAGGGTAATCGAGCAGTACTTC	CSAREGRVIEQYF
TRBV7-9	TRBJ1-2	-	TRBD1	TGTGCCAGCAACTTGACAGGGGATAACTATGGCTACACCTTC	CASNLTGDNYGYTF
TRBV10-3	TRBJ2-5	many	-	TGTGCCATCAGCTCGACGAACCAAGAGACCCAGTACTTC	CAISSTNQETQYF
TRBV15	TRBJ2-5	few	TRBD2	TGTGCCACCAGCAGGGAACTAGCGGCACTCCAAGAGACCCAGTACTTC	CATSRELAALQETQYF
TRBV18	TRBJ2-1	few	TRBD2	TGTGCCAGCTCACAGGGTAGCGGGAGCGGCAATGAGCAGTTCTTC	CASSQGSGSGNEQFF
TRBV7-8	TRBJ2-3	many	TRBD2	TGTGCCAGCAGCTTAGGTAGCAGCGGGAGGAAGTCAGATACGCAGTATTTT	CASSLGSSGRKSDTQYF
TRBV20-1	TRBJ2-5	-	TRBD2	TGCAGTGCGTTAGGGGTTAGCGGGAGGGCCGTAGAGACCCAGTACTTC	CSALGVSGRAVETQYF
TRBV3-1	TRBJ1-2	once	TRBD1	TGTGCCAGCAGCCACTCCCGGGGACAGTATAGGAAGGATGGCTACACCTTC	CASSHSRGQYRKDGYTF
TRBV6-5	TRBJ2-5	-	TRBD1	TGTGCCAGCAGTTTTGACAGGGATCGAGAGACCCAGTACTTC	CASSFDRDRETQYF
TRBV28	TRBJ1-5	-	TRBD1	TGTGCCAGCAGTCGAGGGACAGGGGGCTGGTACCAGCCCCAGCATTTT	CASSRGTGGWYQPQHF
TRBV3-1	TRBJ2-1	-	-	TGTGCCAGCACCCTAGCGCCTAACAATGAGCAGTTCTTC	CASTLAPNNEQFF
TRBV20-1	TRBJ2-7	-	-	TGCAGTGCTACTAGCGCACACTACGAGCAGTACTTC	CSATSAHYEQYF
TRBV7-2	TRBJ2-5	few	-	TGTGCCAGCAGCTTTGACAAAGAGACCCAGTACTTC	CASSFDKETQYF
TRBV20-1	TRBJ2-1	-	TRBD1	TGCAGTGCTAGAGATCCCCGGACAGGGGGCTACAATGAGCAGTTCTTC	CSARDPRTGGYNEQFF
TRBV3-1	TRBJ2-1	-	-	TGTGCCAGCAGCCTACGGACGACGACCTACAATGAGCAGTTCTTC	CASSLRTTTYNEQFF
TRBV29-1	TRBJ2-5	-	TRBD2	TGCAGCGTTGGAATGAGCGGGAGGATGGGGACCCAGTACTTC	CSVGMSGRMGTQYF
TRBV27	TRBJ2-3	-	-	TGTGCCAGCAGTTTAAGAGACGGCAGGGTGAGGCCAGATACGCAGTATTTT	CASSLRDGRVRPDTQYF
TRBV7-9	TRBJ2-3	-	TRBD2	TGTGCCAGCAGCCCTGGGACTAGCGGGATTTCAGATACGCAGTATTTT	CASSPGTSGISDTQYF
TRBV20-1	TRBJ1-2	-	-	TGCAGTCGGACAGCCAACTATGGCTACACCTTC	CSRTANYGYTF
TRBV3-1	TRBJ1-2	many	-	TGTGCCAGCAGCCAAGCCGGGTTCTATGGCTACACCTTC	CASSQAGFYGYTF
TRBV5-1	TRBJ2-7	-	-	TGCGCCAGCAGCTTGGATAGCGAGCAGTACTTC	CASSLDSEQYF
TRBV6-2/TRBV6-3	TRBJ2-1	few	-	TGTGCCAGCGGATCGCGGACAGCTGAGCAGTTCTTC	CASGSRTAEQFF
TRBV6-1	TRBJ2-6	few	TRBD1	TGTGCCAGCACAGGGACAGTCCTAAGTTTAGGGGCCAACGTCCTGACTTTC	CASTGTVLSLGANVLTF
TRBV7-9	TRBJ1-2	few	TRBD1	TGTGCCAGCAGCTCCAGACAGGGGGCGGAAGGCTACACCTTC	CASSSRQGAEGYTF
TRBV14	TRBJ2-1	few	TRBD2	TGTGCCAGCAGCCAATCAAGCGGGGGGTACAATGAGCAGCTCTTC	CASSQSSGGYNEQLF
TRBV9	TRBJ1-1	few	-	TGTGCCAGCAGCGTCTCAAGTAGGACTGAAGCTTTCTTT	CASSVSSRTEAFF